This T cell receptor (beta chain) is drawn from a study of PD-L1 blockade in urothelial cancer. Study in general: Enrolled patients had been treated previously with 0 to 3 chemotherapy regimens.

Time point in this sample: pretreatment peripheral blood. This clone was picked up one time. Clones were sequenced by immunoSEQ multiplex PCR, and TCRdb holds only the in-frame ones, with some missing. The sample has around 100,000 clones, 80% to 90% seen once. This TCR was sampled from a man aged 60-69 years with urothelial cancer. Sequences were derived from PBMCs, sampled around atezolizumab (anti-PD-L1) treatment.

The CDR3 protein is CASSWAGTSGLETQYF. The CDR3 region has the DNA TGTGCCAGCAGCTGGGCCGGGACTAGCGGGTTGGAGACCCAGTACTTC. The V gene is TRBV7-2, the J gene TRBJ2-5, with 12 bases that match TRBD2. This CDR3 comprises 16 residues. Germline V CDR1 and CDR2: SGHTA, FQGNSA. The V and J ends lost 4 bases and 5 bases, in that order; junction bases with no gene match: 8.